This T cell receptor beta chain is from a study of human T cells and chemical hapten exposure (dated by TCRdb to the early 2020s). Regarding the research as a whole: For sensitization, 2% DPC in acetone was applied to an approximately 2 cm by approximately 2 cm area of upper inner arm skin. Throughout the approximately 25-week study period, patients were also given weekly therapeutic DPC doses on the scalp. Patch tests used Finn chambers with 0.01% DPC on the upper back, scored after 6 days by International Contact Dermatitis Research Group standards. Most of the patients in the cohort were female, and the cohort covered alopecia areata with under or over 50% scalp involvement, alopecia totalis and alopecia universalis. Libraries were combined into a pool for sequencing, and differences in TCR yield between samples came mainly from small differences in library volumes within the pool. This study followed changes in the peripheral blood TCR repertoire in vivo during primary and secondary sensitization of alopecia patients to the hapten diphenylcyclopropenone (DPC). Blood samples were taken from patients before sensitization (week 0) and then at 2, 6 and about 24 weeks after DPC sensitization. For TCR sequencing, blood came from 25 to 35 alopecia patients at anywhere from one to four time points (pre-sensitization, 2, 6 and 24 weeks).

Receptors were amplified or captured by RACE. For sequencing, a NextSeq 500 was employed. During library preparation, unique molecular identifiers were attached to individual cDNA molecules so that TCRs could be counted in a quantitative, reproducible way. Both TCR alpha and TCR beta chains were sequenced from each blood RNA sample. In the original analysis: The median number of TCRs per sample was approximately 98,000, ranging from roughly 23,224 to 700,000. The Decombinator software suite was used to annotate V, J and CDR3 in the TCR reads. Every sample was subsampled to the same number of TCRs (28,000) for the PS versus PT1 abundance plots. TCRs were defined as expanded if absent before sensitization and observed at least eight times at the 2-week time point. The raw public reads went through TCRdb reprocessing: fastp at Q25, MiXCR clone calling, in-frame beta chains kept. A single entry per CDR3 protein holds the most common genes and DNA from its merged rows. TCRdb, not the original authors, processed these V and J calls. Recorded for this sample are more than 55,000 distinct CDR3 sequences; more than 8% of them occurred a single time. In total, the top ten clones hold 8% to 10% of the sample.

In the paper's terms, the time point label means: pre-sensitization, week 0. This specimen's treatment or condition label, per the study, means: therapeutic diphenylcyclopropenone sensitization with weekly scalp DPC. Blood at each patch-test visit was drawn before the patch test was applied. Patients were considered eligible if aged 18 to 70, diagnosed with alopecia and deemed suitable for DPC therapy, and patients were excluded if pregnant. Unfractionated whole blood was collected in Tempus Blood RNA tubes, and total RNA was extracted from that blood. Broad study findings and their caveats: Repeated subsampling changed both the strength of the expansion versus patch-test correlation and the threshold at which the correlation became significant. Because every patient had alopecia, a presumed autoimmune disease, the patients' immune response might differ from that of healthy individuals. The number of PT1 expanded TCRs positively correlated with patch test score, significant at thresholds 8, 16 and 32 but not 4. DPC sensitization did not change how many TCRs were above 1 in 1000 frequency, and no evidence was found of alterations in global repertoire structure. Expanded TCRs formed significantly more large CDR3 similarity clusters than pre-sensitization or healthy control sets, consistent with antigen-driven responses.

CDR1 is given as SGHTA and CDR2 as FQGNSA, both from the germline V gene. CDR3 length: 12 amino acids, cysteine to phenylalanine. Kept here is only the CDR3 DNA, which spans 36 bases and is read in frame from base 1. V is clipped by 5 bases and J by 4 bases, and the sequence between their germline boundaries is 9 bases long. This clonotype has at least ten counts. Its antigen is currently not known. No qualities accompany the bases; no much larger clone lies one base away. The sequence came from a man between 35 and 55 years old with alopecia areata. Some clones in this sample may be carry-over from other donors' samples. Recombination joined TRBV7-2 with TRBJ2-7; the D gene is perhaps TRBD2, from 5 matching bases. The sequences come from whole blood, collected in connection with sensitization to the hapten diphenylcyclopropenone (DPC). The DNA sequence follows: TGTGCCAGCAGCGAGACGGGGTACGAGCAGTACTTC. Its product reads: CASSETGYEQYF.